This T cell receptor (beta chain) originates from a study of T cell clones after liver transplantation. Study information: Apart from a few HCV-positive recipients, transplants were for non-autoimmune, non-viral reasons. Until 12-24 months post-transplant, subjects got standard immunosuppression and no induction.

Regarding the study as a whole: Conclusions were preliminary, with small, heterogeneous patient groups. Post-transplant, graft-donor-reactive CD4 TCRbeta sequences in blood dropped significantly in most of the 8 subjects.

CDR3 length: 15 residues. CDR1 and CDR2 (germline): LNHDA, SQIVND (reference sequence). J gave up 7 bases and V 3 bases, and 6 bases lay outside the gene matches. Remarks on this clone: Antigen unknown.

Data came from immunoSEQ multiplex PCR; TCRdb stores just in-frame clones and leaves some out. Of about 24,000 clones in the sample, about three quarters were seen once. This sequence joins TRBV19 and TRBJ1-4; 9 bases match TRBD1. This clonotype was sampled from a human donor who received a liver transplant. This material consisted of CD4+ T cells from blood, taken before liver transplant. CDR3 nucleotides: TGTGCCAGTAGTATCGTTGGGACAGGGACTGAAAAACTGTTTTTT. Encoded protein: CASSIVGTGTEKLFF.